Sequencing of this T cell receptor (beta chain) was carried out in a study of long-term antiretroviral therapy in people with HIV. General observations from the study: Upon ART, diversity increased but remained lower than transplant donor controls.

V was pared by 4 bases and J by 0 bases, with 8 bases of the junction left unmatched. The CDR3 sequence is 17 residues long. Germline assignment: CDR1 SGHRS and CDR2 YFSETQ. In regard to this clone: The antigen remains undetermined.

It was in the United States that all participants with HIV were treated. The libraries were made with immunoSEQ v3.0 at survey level. Sequencing was performed with immunoSEQ multiplex PCR; in TCRdb, only in-frame clones are kept and a portion is missing. This sample has 30,000 or so clones, with approximately 88% found just once. The clonotype comes from a young woman with HIV. The chain links TRBV5-1 to TRBJ2-7; the match to TRBD2 covers 12 bases. Source: unsorted PBMCs, taken 0.5 years after starting antiretroviral therapy. Here the CDR3 reads CASSAEPGLAGSYEQYF. CDR3 nucleotide sequence: TGCGCCAGCAGCGCTGAACCGGGACTAGCGGGCTCCTACGAGCAGTACTTC.